The clone carrying this TCR beta chain was counted at least ten times. MiXCR was run by TCRdb on the 5' RACE reads, yielding one entry per CDR3 protein. This sample has about 250,000 distinct CDR3 sequences; roughly 3.7% occur once, and the top ten carry around a fifth. This sample stems from a study of T cells after yellow fever vaccination. The CDR3 is 19 amino acids. Germline CDR1 is DFQATT and CDR2 is SNEGSKA (reference sequence). Germline trimming cut 1 base from V and 3 bases from J; bases unmatched to any gene: 18. J is TRBJ2-5 and V is TRBV20-1, with 9 bases lining up with TRBD2. The starting material was PBMCs, obtained 15 days after the yellow fever booster vaccination. The clonotype comes from a man aged 18 to 30 who received the YFV17D yellow fever vaccine. Here the CDR3 reads CSARVGGTILAGSKETQYF. CDR3 DNA sequence: TGCAGTGCTAGAGTAGGGGGGACCATTCTAGCGGGGTCAAAAGAGACCCAGTACTTC.